This T cell receptor beta chain originates from a study of T-cell memory formation after mild COVID-19. Germline CDR1 and CDR2: SGHVS and FQNEAQ. The V gene lost 1 base and the J gene lost 2 bases, with 14 bases spanning the gap. The CDR3 is 16 amino acids. TCRdb itself ran the 5' RACE reads through MiXCR, one entry per CDR3 protein. The sample lists over 400,000 distinct CDR3 sequences; under 25% were seen once. This clonotype came up a few times. This clonotype was obtained from an adult woman who had mild COVID-19 (a few samples of this study predate the infection). Cell type and time point are not known. V gene TRBV7-8 combines with J gene TRBJ2-5, with D tentatively TRBD1 (6 bases). Sequenced sample: PBMCs or a T cell subset sorted from them (not recorded which). CDR3 protein: CASSLGGTGQQETQYF. The CDR3 DNA is TGTGCCAGCAGCTTAGGGGGGACGGGACAACAAGAGACCCAGTACTTC.